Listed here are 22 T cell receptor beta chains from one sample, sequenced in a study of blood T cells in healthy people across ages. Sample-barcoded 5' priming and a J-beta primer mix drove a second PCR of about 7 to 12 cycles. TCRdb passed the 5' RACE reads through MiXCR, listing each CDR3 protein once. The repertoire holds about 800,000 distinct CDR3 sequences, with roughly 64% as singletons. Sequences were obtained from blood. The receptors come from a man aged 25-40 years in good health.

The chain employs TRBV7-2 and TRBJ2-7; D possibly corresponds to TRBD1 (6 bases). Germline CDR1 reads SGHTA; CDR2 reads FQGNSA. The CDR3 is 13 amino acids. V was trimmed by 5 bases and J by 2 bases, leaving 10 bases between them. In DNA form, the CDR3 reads TGTGCCAGCAGCACCTACAGGGCCTACGAGCAGTACTTC. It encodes CASSTYRAYEQYF.

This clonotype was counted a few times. This CDR3 is CASSQDLAGVVYEQFF. The CDR3 DNA sequence: TGCGCCAGCAGCCAAGATCTTGCGGGAGTGGTGTATGAGCAGTTCTTC. V and J are TRBV4-3 and TRBJ2-1; TRBD2 agrees at 7 bases. Trimming removed 0 bases from V and 8 bases from J; junction bases left unmatched: 10. This CDR3 is 16 amino acids long. Germline V gives CDR1 LGHNA, CDR2 YSLEER.

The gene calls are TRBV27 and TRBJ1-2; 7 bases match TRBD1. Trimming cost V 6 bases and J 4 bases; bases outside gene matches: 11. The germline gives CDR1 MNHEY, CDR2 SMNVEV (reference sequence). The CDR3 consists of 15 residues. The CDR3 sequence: CASSPNPDRSYGYTF. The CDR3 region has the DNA TGTGCCAGCAGCCCCAACCCGGACAGGTCCTATGGCTACACCTTC.

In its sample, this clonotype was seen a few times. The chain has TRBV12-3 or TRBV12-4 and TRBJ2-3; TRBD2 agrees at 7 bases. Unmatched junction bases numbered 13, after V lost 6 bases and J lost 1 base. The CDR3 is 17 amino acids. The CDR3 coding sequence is TGTGCCAGCAGCCGCCGAGACGGGAGGAAAGGCACAGATACGCAGTATTTT. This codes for CASSRRDGRKGTDTQYF.

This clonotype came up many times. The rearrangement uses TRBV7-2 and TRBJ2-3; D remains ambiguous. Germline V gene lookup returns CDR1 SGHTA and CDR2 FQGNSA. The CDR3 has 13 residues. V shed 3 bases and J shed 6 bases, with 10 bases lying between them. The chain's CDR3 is CASSFLPGDTQYF. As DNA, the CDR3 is TGTGCCAGCAGCTTCCTCCCTGGCGATACGCAGTATTTT.

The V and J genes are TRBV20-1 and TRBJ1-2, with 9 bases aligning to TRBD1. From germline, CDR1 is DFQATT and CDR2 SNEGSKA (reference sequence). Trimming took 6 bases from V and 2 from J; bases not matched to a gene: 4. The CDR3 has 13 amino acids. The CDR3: CSARQGVNYGYTF. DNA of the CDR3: TGCAGTGCACGACAGGGGGTAAACTATGGCTACACCTTC.

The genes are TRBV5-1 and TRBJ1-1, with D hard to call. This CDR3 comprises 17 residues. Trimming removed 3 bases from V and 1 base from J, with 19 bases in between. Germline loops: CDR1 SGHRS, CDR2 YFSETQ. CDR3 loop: CASSSLLQPEPNTEAFF. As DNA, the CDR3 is TGCGCCAGCAGCTCTCTACTACAACCTGAACCGAACACTGAAGCTTTCTTT.

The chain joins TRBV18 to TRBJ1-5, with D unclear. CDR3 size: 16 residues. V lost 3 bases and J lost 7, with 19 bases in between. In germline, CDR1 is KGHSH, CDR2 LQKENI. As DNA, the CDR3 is TGTGCCAGCTCACCCACAGACCCATTACCGGCGCAGCCCCAGCATTTT. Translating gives CASSPTDPLPAQPQHF.

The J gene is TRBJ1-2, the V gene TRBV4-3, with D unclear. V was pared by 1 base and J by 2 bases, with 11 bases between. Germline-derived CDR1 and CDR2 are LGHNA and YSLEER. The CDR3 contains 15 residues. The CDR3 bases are TGCGCCAGCAGCCAAGCTGTCCTGTCCAACTATGGCTACACCTTC. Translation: CASSQAVLSNYGYTF.

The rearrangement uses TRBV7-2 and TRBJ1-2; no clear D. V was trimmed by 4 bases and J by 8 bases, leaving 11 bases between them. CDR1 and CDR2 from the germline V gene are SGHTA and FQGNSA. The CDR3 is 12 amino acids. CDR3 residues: CASSSYAGGYTF. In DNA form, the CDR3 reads TGTGCCAGCAGCTCCTACGCAGGAGGCTACACCTTC.

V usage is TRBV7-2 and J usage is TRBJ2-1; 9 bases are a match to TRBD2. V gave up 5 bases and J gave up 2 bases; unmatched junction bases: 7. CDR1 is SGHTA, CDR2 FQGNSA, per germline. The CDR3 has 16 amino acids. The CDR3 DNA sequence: TGTGCCAGCAGCAAGGCTAGCGGGATGACCTACAATGAGCAGTTCTTC. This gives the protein CASSKASGMTYNEQFF.

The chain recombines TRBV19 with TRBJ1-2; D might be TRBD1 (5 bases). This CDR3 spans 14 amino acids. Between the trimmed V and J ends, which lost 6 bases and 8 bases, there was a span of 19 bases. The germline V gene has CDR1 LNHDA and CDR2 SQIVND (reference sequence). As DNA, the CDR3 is TGTGCCAGTAGAGACGGGACGGCAGCTCGGGGCTACACCTTC. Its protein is CASRDGTAARGYTF.

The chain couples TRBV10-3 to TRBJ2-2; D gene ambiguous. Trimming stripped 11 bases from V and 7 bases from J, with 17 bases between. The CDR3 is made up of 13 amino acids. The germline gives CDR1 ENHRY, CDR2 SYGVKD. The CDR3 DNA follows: TGTGCCGCGGAACTCGACGGCGGCGGGGAGCTGTTTTTT. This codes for CAAELDGGGELFF.

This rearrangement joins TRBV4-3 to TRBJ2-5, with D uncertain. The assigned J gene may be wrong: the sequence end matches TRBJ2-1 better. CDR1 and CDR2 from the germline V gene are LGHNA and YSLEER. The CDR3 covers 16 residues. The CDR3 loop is CASSQTVVQQSETQFF. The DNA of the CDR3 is TGCGCCAGCAGCCAAACCGTCGTACAACAGTCGGAGACCCAGTTCTTC.

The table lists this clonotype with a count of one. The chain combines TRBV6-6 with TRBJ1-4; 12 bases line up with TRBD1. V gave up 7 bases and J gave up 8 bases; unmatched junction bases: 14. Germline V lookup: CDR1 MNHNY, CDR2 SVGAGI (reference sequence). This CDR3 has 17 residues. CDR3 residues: CASTPGTGGEYNEKLFF. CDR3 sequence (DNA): TGTGCCAGCACTCCCGGGACAGGGGGCGAATATAACGAAAAACTGTTTTTT.

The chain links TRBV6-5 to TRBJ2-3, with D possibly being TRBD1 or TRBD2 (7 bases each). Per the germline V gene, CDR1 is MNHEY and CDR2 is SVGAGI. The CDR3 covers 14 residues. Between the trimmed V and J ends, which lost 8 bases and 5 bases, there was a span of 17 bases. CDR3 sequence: CASSSRGGRDTQYF. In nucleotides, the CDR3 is TGTGCCAGCTCTTCCAGGGGGGGTAGAGATACGCAGTATTTT.

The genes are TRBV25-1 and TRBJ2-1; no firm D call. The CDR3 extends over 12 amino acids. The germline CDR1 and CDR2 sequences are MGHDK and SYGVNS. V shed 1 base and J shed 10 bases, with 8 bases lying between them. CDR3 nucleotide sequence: TGTGCCAGCAGTGAATTAAGCGACGAGCAGTTCTTC. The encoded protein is CASSELSDEQFF.

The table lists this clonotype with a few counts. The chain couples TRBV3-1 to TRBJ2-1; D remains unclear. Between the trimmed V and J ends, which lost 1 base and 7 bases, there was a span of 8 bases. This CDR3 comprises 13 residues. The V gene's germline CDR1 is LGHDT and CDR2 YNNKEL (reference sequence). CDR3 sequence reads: CASSQGPGNEQFF. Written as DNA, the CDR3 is TGTGCCAGCAGCCAAGGGCCCGGTAATGAGCAGTTCTTC.

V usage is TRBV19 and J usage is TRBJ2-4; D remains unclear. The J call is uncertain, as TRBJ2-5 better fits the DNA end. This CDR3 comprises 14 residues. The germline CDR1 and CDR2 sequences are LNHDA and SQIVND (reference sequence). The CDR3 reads CASSIPSRQETQYF. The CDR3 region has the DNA TGTGCCAGTAGTATTCCTTCTAGGCAAGAGACCCAGTACTTC.

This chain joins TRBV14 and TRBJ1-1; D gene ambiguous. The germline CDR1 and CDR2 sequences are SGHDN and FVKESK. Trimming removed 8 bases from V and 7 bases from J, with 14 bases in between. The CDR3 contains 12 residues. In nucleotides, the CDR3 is TGTGCCAGCGCCGACTGGGGATATGAAGCTTTCTTT. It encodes CASADWGYEAFF.

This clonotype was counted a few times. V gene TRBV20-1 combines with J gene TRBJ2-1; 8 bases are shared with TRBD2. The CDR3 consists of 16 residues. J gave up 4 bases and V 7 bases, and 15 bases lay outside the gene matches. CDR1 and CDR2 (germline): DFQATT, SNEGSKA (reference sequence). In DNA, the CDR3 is TGCAGTGGTCAGCTAGTACGGGGGGGGATATACAATGAGCAGTTCTTC. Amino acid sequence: CSGQLVRGGIYNEQFF.

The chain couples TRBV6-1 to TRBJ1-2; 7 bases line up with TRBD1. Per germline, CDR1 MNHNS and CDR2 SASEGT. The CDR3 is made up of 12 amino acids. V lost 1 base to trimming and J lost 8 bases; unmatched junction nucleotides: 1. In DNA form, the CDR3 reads TGTGCCAGCAGTGAAGACAGGGGAGGCTACACCTTC. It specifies CASSEDRGGYTF.